This T cell receptor (beta chain) was sequenced for a study of blood T cell repertoires in COVID-19. Study context: The study drew acute and convalescent COVID-19 samples from the United States, Italy and Spain. T cells, B-cell-depleted T cells, or PBMCs supplied cDNA or gDNA.

V was shortened by 6 bases and J by 2 bases, with 18 bases between the two germline ends. There are 16 residues in the CDR3. Germline-derived CDR1 and CDR2 are SNHLY and FYNNEI. Original data processing: From reference gene primer amplification, estimates of nucleated cell counts were derived. Libraries were prepared by immunoSEQ multiplex PCR; TCRdb keeps only in-frame clonotypes and omits some of them. The V and J calls and clone size are taken from that table; D and trimming were inferred from the DNA. The data contain roughly 150,000 clones, 80% of them seen just once; the ten biggest clones take up around 3.2%.

Source material: PBMCs or T cells enriched from blood (not recorded which). The V call is TRBV2, the J call TRBJ2-3; weak D call: TRBD1 (6 bases). The clonotype originates from a woman aged 55 to 70 who had recovered from COVID-19. The CDR3 protein is CASSASRGSHTDTQYF. The CDR3 nucleotides read TGTGCCAGCAGCGCCTCCAGGGGATCTCACACAGATACGCAGTATTTT. The full variable domain, rest sourced from reference TRBV2 and TRBJ2-3, is EPEVTQTPSHQVTQMGQEVILRCVPISNHLYFYWYRQILGQKVEFLVSFYNNEISEKSEIFDDQFSVERPDGSNFTLKIRSTKLEDSAMYFCASSASRGSHTDTQYFGPGTRLTVL.